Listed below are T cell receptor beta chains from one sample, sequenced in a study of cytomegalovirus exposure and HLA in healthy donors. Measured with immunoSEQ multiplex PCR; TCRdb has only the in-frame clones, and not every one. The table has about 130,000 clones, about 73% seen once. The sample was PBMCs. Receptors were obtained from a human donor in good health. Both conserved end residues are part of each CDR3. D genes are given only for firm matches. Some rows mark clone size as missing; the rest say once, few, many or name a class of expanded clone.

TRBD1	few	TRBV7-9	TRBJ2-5	CASSLGDRGIKETQYF	TGTGCCAGCAGCTTAGGGGACAGGGGAATTAAAGAGACCCAGTACTTC
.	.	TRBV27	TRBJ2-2	CASSFNRIPGSGGELFF	TGTGCCAGCAGTTTTAATAGGATCCCGGGGTCCGGCGGGGAGCTGTTTTTT
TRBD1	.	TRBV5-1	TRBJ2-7	CASSLDGTGGTEQYF	TGCGCCAGCAGCTTGGATGGGACAGGGGGCACCGAGCAGTACTTC
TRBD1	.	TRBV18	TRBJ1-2	CASSHNPRDREYGYTF	TGTGCCAGCTCACATAACCCCCGGGACAGGGAATATGGCTACACCTTC
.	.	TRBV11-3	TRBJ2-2	CASSLTRSGELFF	TGTGCCAGCAGCCTTACGCGGTCCGGGGAGCTGTTTTTT
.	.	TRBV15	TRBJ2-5	CATSRDRGTQYF	TGTGCCACCAGCAGAGATCGAGGTACCCAGTACTTC
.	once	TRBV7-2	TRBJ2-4	CASSLGVILAKNIQYF	TGTGCCAGCAGCTTAGGTGTCATACTAGCCAAAAACATTCAGTACTTC
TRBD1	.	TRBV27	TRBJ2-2	CATSRQGAGTGELFF	TGTGCCACGTCAAGACAGGGGGCAGGGACCGGGGAGCTGTTTTTT
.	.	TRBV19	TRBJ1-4	CASSIAVDSIQEKLFF	TGTGCCAGTAGTATAGCTGTGGACTCAATCCAGGAAAAACTGTTTTTT
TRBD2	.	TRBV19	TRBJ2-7	CASNLGEGMNEQYF	TGTGCCAGTAATCTCGGGGAGGGAATGAACGAGCAGTACTTC
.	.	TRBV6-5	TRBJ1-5	CASSYDKNQPQHF	TGTGCCAGCAGTTACGACAAAAACCAGCCCCAGCATTTT
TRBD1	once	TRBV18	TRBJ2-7	CASSPPTGTYEQYF	TGTGCCAGCTCACCACCGACAGGGACCTACGAGCAGTACTTC
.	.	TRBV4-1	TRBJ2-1	CASSQEPRRNEQFF	TGCGCCAGCAGCCAAGAGCCAAGGAGGAATGAGCAGTTCTTC
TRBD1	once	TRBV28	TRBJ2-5	CASSSNDRGREETQYF	TGTGCCAGCAGTTCAAACGACAGGGGGCGGGAAGAGACCCAGTACTTC
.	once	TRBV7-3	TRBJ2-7	CASSLTAGYEQYF	TGTGCCAGCAGCTTAACGGCGGGCTACGAGCAGTACTTC
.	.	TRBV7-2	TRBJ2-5	CASSSLRETQYF	TGTGCCAGCAGCTCCTTGAGGGAGACCCAGTACTTC
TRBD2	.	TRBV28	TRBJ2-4	CASRGQRYSGGGGKNIQYF	TGTGCCAGCAGGGGACAACGGTACTCGGGGGGGGGCGGAAAAAACATTCAGTACTTC
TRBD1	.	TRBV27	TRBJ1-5	CASSDRAGRNQPQHF	TGTGCCAGCAGCGACAGGGCAGGGAGGAATCAGCCCCAGCATTTT
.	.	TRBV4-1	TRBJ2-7	CASSQAHSSAYEQYF	TGCGCCAGCAGCCAAGCTCATTCTAGCGCCTACGAGCAGTACTTC
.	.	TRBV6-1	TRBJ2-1	CASSEARWFNEQFF	TGTGCCAGCAGTGAAGCCAGGTGGTTCAATGAGCAGTTCTTC
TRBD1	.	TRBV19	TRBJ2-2	CASTSFFEGQGVAGELFF	TGTGCCAGTACTTCATTTTTCGAGGGACAGGGGGTCGCCGGGGAGCTGTTTTTT
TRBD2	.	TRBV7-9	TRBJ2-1	CASRAGGPPEQFF	TGTGCCAGCCGAGCGGGGGGGCCTCCTGAGCAGTTCTTC
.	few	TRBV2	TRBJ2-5	CASSGERVQETQYF	TGTGCCAGCAGTGGAGAGCGGGTTCAAGAGACCCAGTACTTC
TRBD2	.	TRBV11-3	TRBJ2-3	CASSRGLVSPSTDTQYF	TGTGCCAGCAGCCGGGGACTAGTTTCCCCCTCCACAGATACGCAGTATTTT
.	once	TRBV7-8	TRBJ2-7	CASSLFGGQYEQYF	TGTGCCAGCAGCTTATTTGGCGGACAGTACGAGCAGTACTTC
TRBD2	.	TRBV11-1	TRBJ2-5	CASSLDGGARRTQYF	TGTGCCAGCAGCTTAGACGGGGGGGCCAGACGGACCCAGTACTTC
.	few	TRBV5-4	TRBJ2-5	CASSLEPSQETQYF	TGTGCCAGCAGCTTGGAGCCATCACAAGAGACCCAGTACTTC
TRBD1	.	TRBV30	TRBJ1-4	CAWSTRDSEKLFF	TGTGCCTGGAGTACCCGGGACAGTGAAAAACTGTTTTTT
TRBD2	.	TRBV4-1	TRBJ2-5	CASSQDPGLPRGAQYF	TGCGCCAGCAGCCAAGACCCGGGACTACCTCGGGGGGCCCAGTACTTC
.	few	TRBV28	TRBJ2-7	CASSDTGQIDEQYF	TGTGCCAGCAGCGACACTGGACAGATCGACGAGCAGTACTTC
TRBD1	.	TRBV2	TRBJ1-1	CASRPTGVGEAFF	TGTGCCAGCCGACCGACAGGGGTGGGTGAAGCTTTCTTT
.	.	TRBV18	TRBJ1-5	CASSPFGSNQPQHF	TGTGCCAGCTCACCTTTCGGGAGCAATCAGCCCCAGCATTTT
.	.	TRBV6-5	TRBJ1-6	CASTGGVLSPLHF	TGTGCCAGCACCGGGGGGGTTCTATCACCCCTCCACTTT
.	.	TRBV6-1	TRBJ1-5	CASSSGNQPQHF	TGTGCCAGCAGTTCCGGGAATCAGCCCCAGCATTTT
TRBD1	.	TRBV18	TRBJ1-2	CASSPQTGKGYGYTF	TGTGCCAGCTCACCACAGACAGGGAAGGGCTATGGCTACACCTTC
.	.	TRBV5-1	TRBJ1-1	CASSLAGQASTEAFF	TGCGCCAGCAGCTTGGCCGGTCAGGCTTCCACTGAAGCTTTCTTT
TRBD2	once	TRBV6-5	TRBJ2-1	CASSQRTSANNEQFF	TGTGCCAGCAGTCAGAGGACTAGCGCGAATAATGAGCAGTTCTTC
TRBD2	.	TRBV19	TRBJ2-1	CASSIGLAGVSEQFF	TGTGCCAGTAGTATTGGACTAGCGGGGGTTAGTGAGCAGTTCTTC
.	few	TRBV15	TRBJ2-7	CATSRGVRDYEQYF	TGTGCCACCAGCAGGGGGGTCAGGGACTACGAGCAGTACTTC
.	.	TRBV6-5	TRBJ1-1	CASSYNQGLGNTEAFF	TGTGCCAGCAGTTACAATCAGGGGCTGGGGAACACTGAAGCTTTCTTT
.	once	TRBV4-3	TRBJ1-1	CASSQRTGNTEAFF	TGCGCCAGCAGCCAACGAACAGGGAACACTGAAGCTTTCTTT
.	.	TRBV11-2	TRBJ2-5	CASSSTVVQETQYF	TGTGCCAGCAGCTCGACAGTTGTCCAAGAGACCCAGTACTTC
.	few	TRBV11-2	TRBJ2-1	CASSPVLVVYDEQFF	TGTGCCAGCAGCCCCGTCTTGGTAGTATACGATGAGCAGTTCTTC
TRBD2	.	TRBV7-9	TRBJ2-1	CASSADFSGRAGEQFF	TGTGCCAGCAGCGCCGACTTTAGCGGGAGGGCCGGTGAGCAGTTCTTC
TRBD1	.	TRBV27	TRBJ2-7	CASRQDRIAYEQYF	TGTGCCAGCAGGCAGGACAGGATAGCCTACGAGCAGTACTTC
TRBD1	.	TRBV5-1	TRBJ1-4	CASSFQGANEKLFF	TGCGCCAGCAGCTTTCAGGGGGCTAATGAAAAACTGTTTTTT
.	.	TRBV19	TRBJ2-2	CASSLFRAGNTGELFF	TGTGCCAGTAGCCTTTTCAGGGCAGGGAACACCGGGGAGCTGTTTTTT
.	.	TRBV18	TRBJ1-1	CASSPVDSMNTEAFF	TGTGCCAGCTCACCGGTCGACTCCATGAACACTGAAGCTTTCTTT
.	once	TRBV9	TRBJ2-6	CASSVSGTSGANVLTF	TGTGCCAGCAGCGTAAGCGGTACCTCTGGGGCCAACGTCCTGACTTTC
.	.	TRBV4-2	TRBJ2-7	CASSPREFQRAEDYEQYF	TGTGCCAGCAGTCCAAGAGAGTTCCAGCGGGCTGAAGACTACGAGCAGTACTTC
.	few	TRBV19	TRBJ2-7	CASSIEAGSSYEQYF	TGTGCCAGTAGTATAGAAGCTGGGAGCTCCTACGAGCAGTACTTC
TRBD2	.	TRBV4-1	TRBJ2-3	CASSQAGGTSADLQYF	TGCGCCAGCAGCCAAGCGGGGGGGACTAGCGCAGACCTGCAGTATTTT
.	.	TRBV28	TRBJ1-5	CASSLGAAGGNQPQHF	TGTGCCAGCAGTTTAGGGGCAGCGGGGGGCAATCAGCCCCAGCATTTT